What follows describes a single T cell receptor (beta chain). The antigen this receptor binds is unknown. No quality values exist for individual bases; no much larger clone is one base distant. Additional sequencing covered unstimulated subsets from a few donor pairs, namely CD8+ effector memory, CD4+ naive, CD8+ TEMRA, CD4+ memory and CD8+ naive. Sorted unstimulated T cells and proliferating T cells recovered from mixed lymphocyte reactions were subjected to TCRbeta CDR3 sequencing. Fresh whole blood from approximately ten HLA-typed healthy donors was used to isolate PBMCs. The data are from a study of siplizumab effects on memory and regulatory T cells (dated by TCRdb to about 2019). In terms of the full investigation: The study examined how the anti-CD2 antibody siplizumab affects alloreactive T-cell subsets in allogeneic mixed lymphocyte reactions built from human PBMCs. What the work shows at the level of the full study, not this receptor alone: Siplizumab significantly reduced the cumulative frequency of alloreactive sequences traceable to unstimulated CD4+ memory T cells. Whether proliferating Tregs from siplizumab cultures actually had suppressive function was not functionally confirmed. Of the alloreactive CD4+ clones that could be mapped, the Treg-derived share averaged around 70% with siplizumab compared with 25% to 30% in control reactions. For roughly 75-96% of proliferating CD4+ or CD8+ clones, no naive or memory phenotype could be assigned. Because sequences below about 10^-5 frequency were poorly captured, only a minor fraction of alloreactive clones could be mapped to unstimulated subsets. Unstimulated naive T cells appeared to be more diverse than memory T cells, and naive cells seemed to make a substantial contribution to the alloresponse.

Libraries were made using the immunoSEQ multiplex PCR assay. The deep sequencing platform assayed around 10^5 TCR templates per sample. Genomic DNA extracted from sorted T cells was used for TCRbeta CDR3 sequencing. Per the original workflow: The R programming language was used for the clonal analysis of the TCRbeta CDR3 data. Unstimulated samples were compared with post-reaction CFSE-low samples to define alloreactive CD4+ and CD8+ clones. Regulatory or non-regulatory origin of alloreactive CD4+ clones was assigned by matching sequences to the sorted unstimulated Treg and non-Treg repertoires. The clones in this table, taken by TCRdb from immuneACCESS, are in-frame only. Not every clone is retained; where verified, under half of the shortfall comes from an unresolved V gene, and the cause of the rest is unknown. V, J and clone size reflect that table, while D and trimming were determined from the DNA. For this sample there are about 50,000 clones; roughly 97% appear just once. The ten largest clonotypes hold roughly 0.6% of the sample.

There are 13 amino acids in the CDR3, from cysteine to phenylalanine inclusive. Left in the record is the CDR3 DNA by itself, 39 bases read in frame from the first base. Per the germline V gene, SGDLS is the CDR1 and YYNGEE is the CDR2. V loses 7 bases, J loses 5 bases, and the germline ends lie 12 bases apart. The receptor was isolated from a human donor in good health. The sequenced material came from naive CD4+ T cells sorted from blood. The sample's cell subset or site label, in plain terms: unstimulated naive T cells. The chain is encoded by TRBV9 joined to TRBJ2-2; the D region is possibly TRBD1 or TRBD2, each matching across 6 bases. Read as DNA, the sequence is TGTGCCAGCCGGGGGCTAGCGACCGGGGAGCTGTTTTTT. It encodes CASRGLATGELFF.